This T cell receptor beta chain came from a study of T-cell memory formation after mild COVID-19. Study-level findings and limits: Clones shrinking between day 15 and 85 showed a balanced CD4/CD8 split, and those that grew later tilted toward CD4+. Memory cells collected pre-infection included some clones that later responded, suggesting cross-reactive memory joined.

This clonotype occurred many times. Its antigen is still unknown. One entry per CDR3 protein, called by TCRdb with MiXCR from the 5' RACE reads. This table has about 340,000 distinct CDR3 sequences, about 16% appearing once. The receptor comes from a man aged 18-30 years who had mild COVID-19 (a few samples of this study predate the infection). Cell type and time point are not known. The sample comprised PBMCs or a T cell subset sorted from them (not recorded which).

The CDR3 loop is CSAEAGASDTQYF. CDR3 coding DNA: TGCAGTGCTGAAGCGGGGGCCTCAGATACGCAGTATTTT. The chain uses TRBV20-1 and TRBJ2-3, with TRBD2 matching 8 bases. Losses at the gene ends were 5 bases for V and 4 bases for J; bases not matched to a gene: 5. Per the germline V gene, CDR1 is DFQATT and CDR2 is SNEGSKA (reference sequence). CDR3 length equals 13 residues.